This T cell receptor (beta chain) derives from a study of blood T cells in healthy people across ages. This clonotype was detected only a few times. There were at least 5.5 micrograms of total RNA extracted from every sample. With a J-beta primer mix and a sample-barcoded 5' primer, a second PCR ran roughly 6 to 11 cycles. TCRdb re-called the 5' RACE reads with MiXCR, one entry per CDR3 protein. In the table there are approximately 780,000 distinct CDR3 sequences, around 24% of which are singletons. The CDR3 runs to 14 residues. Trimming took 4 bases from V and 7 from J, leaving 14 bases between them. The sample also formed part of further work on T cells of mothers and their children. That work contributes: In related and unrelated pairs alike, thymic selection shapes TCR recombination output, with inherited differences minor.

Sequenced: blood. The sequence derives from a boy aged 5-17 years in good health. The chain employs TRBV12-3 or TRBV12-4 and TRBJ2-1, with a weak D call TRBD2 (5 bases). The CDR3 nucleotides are TGTGCCAGCAGTTCCAGCGGCTCATTGAATGAGCAGTTCTTC. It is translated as CASSSSGSLNEQFF.